This T cell receptor (beta chain) was sequenced for a study of cytomegalovirus exposure and HLA in healthy donors. The wider study: The 130 or so validation repertoires, a later analysis reported, used the same platform as the roughly 730 repertoires from the first cohort.

This clone was counted once. The antigen is unknown. Assay: immunoSEQ multiplex PCR; the TCRdb copy retains only in-frame clones and omits some. The sample contains about 240,000 clones, around nine tenths of which appear only once. CDR3 length equals 16 residues. The germline V and J ends were trimmed by 0 bases and 4 bases, with 13 bases remaining between them. The germline CDR1 and CDR2 sequences are LGHNA and YSLEER. Findings and caveats of the study: In vitro experiments confirmed that three CMV-associated chains were specific for CMV antigens. It was 150 to 200 TCR beta chains that were listed as cytomegalovirus-associated. Cytomegalovirus status, reportedly, was diagnosed with high specificity and sensitivity by the classifier.

This sequence was found in a man aged 18 to 30 in good health and CMV-seronegative. V is TRBV4-3 and J is TRBJ1-5, with D maybe TRBD1 (5 bases). The sequencing input was PBMCs. The CDR3 region has the DNA TGCGCCAGCAGCCAAGATCATCCACAGGTTAATCAGCCCCAGCATTTT. Amino acids: CASSQDHPQVNQPQHF.